The next 5 T cell receptor beta chains were all read from a single sample in a study of sequential checkpoint blockade in melanoma. Noted treatment: randomized to nivolumab then ipilimumab (arm A) or the reverse (arm B). Clones were sequenced by immunoSEQ multiplex PCR, and TCRdb holds only the in-frame ones, with some missing. Altogether tens of thousands of clones are present, 85% to 90% being singletons, with the ten largest covering about 15%. Specimen: CD8+ T cells sorted from blood (inferred from file names), collected from a patient given nivolumab and ipilimumab in sequence. Source of these receptors: a human donor with melanoma.

The chain joins TRBV15 to TRBJ2-7; maybe TRBD2 (6 bases). V gave up 5 bases and J gave up 7 bases, with 21 bases separating them. The CDR3 has 15 residues. Germline CDR1 and CDR2: LNHNV and YYDKDF (reference sequence). The CDR3 protein is CATSDGGLVLGEQYF. The CDR3 DNA sequence: TGTGCCACCAGCGATGGGGGACTCGTATTGGGGGAGCAGTACTTC.

The chain links TRBV14 to TRBJ1-2; D is unclear. V lost 1 base, J lost 9 bases, and 12 bases lay in between. The length of the CDR3 is 13 residues. From germline, CDR1 is SGHDN and CDR2 FVKESK. The CDR3 loop is CASSQAGGLSYTF. DNA of the CDR3: TGTGCCAGCAGCCAAGCGGGAGGACTGAGCTACACCTTC. The full variable domain, in which reference TRBV14 and TRBJ1-2 provide the parts outside the CDR3, is EAGVTQFPSHSVIEKGQTVTLRCDPISGHDNLYWYRRVMGKEIKFLLHFVKESKQDESGMPNNRFLAERTGGTYSTLKVQPAELEDSGVYFCASSQAGGLSYTFGSGTRLTVV.

The rearrangement joins TRBV11-2 to TRBJ2-1; 10 nucleotides match TRBD2. The ends lost 3 bases at V and 8 bases at J; junction bases unmatched: 7. Germline assignment: CDR1 SGHAT and CDR2 FQNNGV. CDR3 size: 15 residues. CDR3 sequence (DNA): TGTGCCAGCAGCTTGCGGCTAGCGGGAGTGGATGAGCAGTTCTTC. It encodes CASSLRLAGVDEQFF.

This clone showed up just a few times. The CDR3 region is CASSVQGYSNQPQHF. The CDR3 DNA follows: TGTGCCAGCAGCGTACAGGGGTACAGCAATCAGCCCCAGCATTTT. The J gene is TRBJ1-5, the V gene TRBV4-2; 7 bases align to TRBD1. The CDR3 is made up of 15 amino acids. Germline CDR1 and CDR2: LGHNA and YNFKEQ. After removal of 5 bases from V and 1 base from J, the junction contained 5 bases not matched to a gene.

This chain links TRBV2 with TRBJ2-1; weak D call: TRBD2 (5 bases). Germline CDR1 and CDR2: SNHLY and FYNNEI. Trimming removed 4 bases at V and 8 bases at J, with 15 bases between. The CDR3 extends over 14 amino acids. For the CDR3, the DNA is TGTGCCAGCAGTGTGGCAGGAGAGGAGGATGAGCAGTTCTTC. Protein product: CASSVAGEEDEQFF.